The source of this T cell receptor beta chain is a study of regulatory T cells in long-lasting Graves disease. Study-level results: Reduced TCR diversity was observed in persistent Graves' patients versus newly diagnosed patients. Owing to a sample size that was small, accuracy may have been reduced. Repertoires from persistent disease leaned toward TRBV28, TRBJ1-2 and TRBJ2-5.

Trimming left V 6 bases short and J 7 bases short, with 16 bases between. The length of the CDR3 is 14 residues. In building TCR beta libraries, iRepertoire HTBI primers were used together with Arm-PCR of CDR3 regions. TCRdb reprocessed the multiplex PCR reads via MiXCR and lists one record per CDR3 protein. The top ten clones hold 7.8% of a sample with under 500,000 distinct CDR3 sequences, 20% to 25% of them seen once. The time point is: persistent/refractory GD, antithyroid drugs over 5 years with positive TRAb. PBMC RNA served as the TCR library source. This clonotype appeared many times. The antigen is not known.

This chain joins TRBV12-3 or TRBV12-4 and TRBJ1-5; no reliable D call. The origin of this receptor is a female donor with Graves disease. The material sequenced was peripheral blood mononuclear cells (PBMCs), taken when the disease was refractory, from a patient treated with antithyroid drugs. The CDR3 reads CASSPQGLGQPQHF. The CDR3 DNA is TGTGCCAGCAGCCCTCAAGGGCTCGGACAGCCCCAGCATTTT.